Presented here are 19 T cell receptor beta chains from one specimen sequenced in a study of early T cells in non-severe SARS-CoV-2 infection. TCRdb called the 5' RACE reads again in MiXCR, with one record for every CDR3 protein. The sample has 20,000 to 25,000 distinct CDR3 sequences; around 4% are singletons. The sample was whole blood. The source of these receptors is an adult who was a healthcare worker with PCR-confirmed SARS-CoV-2 infection or an uninfected control (not recorded which).

This clonotype was detected ten times or more. The rearrangement joins TRBV18 to TRBJ2-1; 8 bases fit TRBD1. The CDR3 is 13 residues long. Trimming took 8 bases from V and 7 from J; bases not matched to a gene: 7. The germline V gene encodes CDR1 KGHSH and CDR2 LQKENI. The CDR3 DNA follows: TGTGCCAGCCAGGCCAGGGGGCCGAATGAGCAGTTCTTC. This codes for CASQARGPNEQFF.

This clonotype was detected ten times or more. The chain is built from TRBV18 and TRBJ2-1; 10 bases align to TRBD1. Germline CDR1 is KGHSH and CDR2 is LQKENI. CDR3 length: 15 residues. The trim removed 4 bases at V and 7 bases at J, leaving 7 bases unmatched. CDR3 nucleotides: TGTGCCAGCTCACTGGGACAGGGGCCAGGGAATGAGCAGTTCTTC. This codes for CASSLGQGPGNEQFF.

This clonotype was counted at least ten times. The chain joins TRBV21-1 to TRBJ2-7; the table's D gene call, TRBD2, was not cross checked with the DNA. TRBV21-1 corresponds to a pseudogene. The CDR3 covers 13 residues. The CDR3 is CASSSTSDHEQYF. CDR3 DNA: TGTGCCAGCAGCTCAACTAGCGACCACGAGCAGTACTTC.

This clonotype was recorded at least ten times. This rearrangement joins TRBV12-3 or TRBV12-4 to TRBJ2-1; 12 bases agree with TRBD2. Trimming at V came to 5 bases and at J to 15 bases, leaving 17 bases not matched to a gene. This CDR3 region has 16 residues. The CDR3 reads CASSPSWPSGGAYRFF. The DNA of the CDR3 is TGTGCCAGCAGTCCCTCTTGGCCTAGCGGGGGGGCCTATCGGTTCTTC.

This clonotype ranks as medium-sized (0.01 to 0.1%). The J gene is TRBJ2-5, the V gene TRBV11-2; 8 bases map to TRBD2. The germline gives CDR1 SGHAT, CDR2 FQNNGV. Trimming at V came to 5 bases and at J to 2 bases, leaving 13 bases not matched to a gene. The length of the CDR3 is 17 residues. The CDR3 nucleotides are TGTGCCAGCAGCCTCCGGACCACTAGCGGTAAACAAGAGACCCAGTACTTC. The encoded protein is CASSLRTTSGKQETQYF.

In this sample, this clonotype turned up many times. This chain connects TRBV20-1 to TRBJ2-2, with D unclear. Deletions cut 2 bases from V and 6 bases from J, with 4 bases between. The CDR3 runs to 11 residues. CDR1 and CDR2 from the germline V gene are DFQATT and SNEGSKA (reference sequence). The CDR3 protein is CSARSPGELFF. The CDR3 DNA sequence: TGCAGTGCTAGAAGCCCCGGGGAGCTGTTTTTT.

This clonotype was recorded a few times. This rearrangement joins TRBV12-3 or TRBV12-4 to TRBJ2-5; D is uncertain. The CDR3 is 16 residues long. Deletions cut 4 bases from V and 5 bases from J, with 20 bases between. For the CDR3, the DNA is TGTGCCAGCAGTTGGGCCGGGCCTATAAACGGGGAGACCCAGTACTTC. Translating gives CASSWAGPINGETQYF.

This clonotype was counted a few times. CDR3 bases: TGTGCCAGCAGCGTAGTAGCTAGCGGAGGGTCAGAGACCCAGTACTTC. It yields the protein CASSVVASGGSETQYF. V and J are TRBV9 and TRBJ2-5; TRBD2 agrees at 7 bases. The V and J ends lost 0 bases and 4 bases, in that order; junction bases with no gene match: 9. The CDR3 contains 16 residues. The V gene's germline CDR1 is SGDLS and CDR2 YYNGEE.

The table lists this clonotype with many counts. J is TRBJ1-6 and V is TRBV30; D uncertain. The germline V gene has CDR1 GTSNPN and CDR2 SVGIG (reference sequence). CDR3 length: 12 residues. V lost 1 base and J lost 11, with 9 bases in between. The CDR3 DNA follows: TGTGCCTGGAGTGGGACCGGGACACCCCTCCACTTT. This codes for CAWSGTGTPLHF.

This clonotype was counted many times. The chain employs TRBV6-5 and TRBJ2-4, with a tentative D call TRBD1 (6 bases). Germline loops: CDR1 MNHEY, CDR2 SVGAGI. CDR3 length: 13 amino acids. Trimming cost V 7 bases and J 7 bases, with 14 bases left between them. CDR3 DNA: TGTGCCAGCACAGGCCAGGGGACGAACATTCAGTACTTC. Protein: CASTGQGTNIQYF.

This clonotype was detected ten times or more. The gene calls are TRBV29-1 and TRBJ2-2; the match to TRBD1 covers 7 bases. V shed 4 bases, J shed 3 bases, and the junction held 5 bases outside the gene matches. The CDR3 consists of 14 residues. Germline lookup yields CDR1 SQVTM and CDR2 ANQGSEA. The CDR3 here is CSVAGQPYTGELFF. The CDR3 DNA follows: TGCAGCGTTGCGGGACAGCCCTACACCGGGGAGCTGTTTTTT.

This clonotype was observed at least ten times. The chain is built from TRBV7-2 and TRBJ2-7, with D hard to call. This CDR3 spans 13 amino acids. Trimming shortened V by 7 bases and J by 0 bases, and 10 bases separated the two germline ends. Germline CDR1 and CDR2: SGHTA and FQGNSA. The CDR3 DNA sequence: TGTGCCAGCACCCCGATAACCTCCTACGAGCAGTACTTC. This gives the protein CASTPITSYEQYF.

This clonotype was recorded many times. The V call is TRBV18, the J call TRBJ1-6; TRBD1 agrees at 10 bases. Germline CDR1 and CDR2: KGHSH and LQKENI. V gave up 1 base and J gave up 6 bases; unmatched junction bases: 6. The CDR3 contains 17 residues. CDR3 sequence reads: CASSPQETGGRNSPLHF. The DNA of the CDR3 is TGTGCCAGCTCACCACAGGAGACAGGGGGCCGTAATTCACCCCTCCACTTT. The whole variable domain, remainder taken from reference TRBV18 and TRBJ1-6, is NAGVMQNPRHLVRRRGQEARLRCSPMKGHSHVYWYRQLPEEGLKFMVYLQKENIIDESGMPKERFSAEFPKEGPSILRIQQVVRGDSAAYFCASSPQETGGRNSPLHFGNGTRLTVT.

This chain links TRBV6-6 with TRBJ1-6; D is unclear. The CDR3 runs to 15 residues. The V gene lost 3 bases and the J gene lost 10 bases, with 16 bases spanning the gap. The germline CDR1 and CDR2 sequences are MNHNY and SVGAGI (reference sequence). The chain's CDR3 is CASSYSPSNGSPLHF. The CDR3 DNA is TGTGCCAGCAGTTATTCGCCTTCTAATGGGTCACCCCTCCACTTT.

The chain recombines TRBV3-1 with TRBJ2-5; D ambiguous. Trimming removed 1 base at V and 2 bases at J, with 11 bases between. This CDR3 region has 15 residues. Germline assignment: CDR1 LGHDT and CDR2 YNNKEL (reference sequence). The CDR3 protein is CASSQVGLSQETQYF. The CDR3 region has the DNA TGTGCCAGCAGCCAAGTCGGCCTCTCACAAGAGACCCAGTACTTC.

This clonotype was observed at least ten times. The J gene is TRBJ1-1, the V gene TRBV9; D perhaps matches TRBD1 (6 bases). Germline V gene lookup returns CDR1 SGDLS and CDR2 YYNGEE. This CDR3 is built from 14 residues. V shed 3 bases and J shed 5 bases, with 14 bases lying between them. In nucleotides, the CDR3 is TGTGCCAGCAGCGCCCGACAGGTAGATACTGAAGCTTTCTTT. This translates into CASSARQVDTEAFF.

This clonotype was seen many times. CDR3 amino acids: CASENEQFF. The CDR3 bases are TGTGCCAGCGAAAATGAGCAGTTCTTC. V usage is TRBV6-4 and J usage is TRBJ2-1, with unresolved D. This CDR3 is 9 amino acids long. Trimming removed 8 bases at V and 7 bases at J, with 3 bases between. Germline V gives CDR1 MRHNA, CDR2 SNTAGT.

At least ten counts were recorded for this clonotype. This chain joins TRBV9 and TRBJ2-7, with TRBD1 matching over 7 bases. Germline CDR1 is SGDLS and CDR2 is YYNGEE. The CDR3 sequence is 16 residues long. V lost 0 bases to trimming and J lost 3 bases; unmatched junction nucleotides: 9. This CDR3 is CASSVADRVSLYEQYF. CDR3 sequence (DNA): TGTGCCAGCAGCGTAGCTGACAGGGTGAGTCTCTACGAGCAGTACTTC.

This clonotype was counted ten times or more. The chain recombines TRBV20-1 with TRBJ2-5; TRBD1 is a possible D gene (6 bases). CDR1 DFQATT and CDR2 SNEGSKA come from the germline V gene (reference sequence). Trimming pared 5 bases from V and 1 base from J, leaving 11 bases between. This CDR3 is 13 amino acids long. The CDR3 loop reads CSAENRAQETQYF. The DNA of the CDR3 is TGCAGTGCTGAGAACAGGGCCCAAGAGACCCAGTACTTC.